This TCR beta chain was documented in a study of cytotoxic CD8 clonotypes in ibrutinib-treated CLL. Study-wide context: Mean per-sample yields comprised roughly 260,000 productive templates and tens of thousands of productive rearrangements.

Sequencing used immunoSEQ multiplex PCR; TCRdb keeps in-frame clones, though not all of them. The sample records about 200,000 clones, about two thirds being singletons. As input for TCR beta libraries, around 2 micrograms of genomic DNA came from cryopreserved PBMCs. CDR3 length: 14 residues. This clone rates as large (0.1 to 1%). V usage is TRBV21-1 and J usage is TRBJ2-7; the table's TRBD1 call for D was not verified on the DNA. TRBV21-1 is annotated as a pseudogene. This specimen was PBMCs, taken after 24 months of ibrutinib treatment. This receptor was taken from a human donor with chronic lymphocytic leukemia. The CDR3 protein is CASSLRTAYYEQYF. The CDR3 bases are TGTGCCAGCAGCCTACGGACAGCATACTACGAGCAGTACTTC.